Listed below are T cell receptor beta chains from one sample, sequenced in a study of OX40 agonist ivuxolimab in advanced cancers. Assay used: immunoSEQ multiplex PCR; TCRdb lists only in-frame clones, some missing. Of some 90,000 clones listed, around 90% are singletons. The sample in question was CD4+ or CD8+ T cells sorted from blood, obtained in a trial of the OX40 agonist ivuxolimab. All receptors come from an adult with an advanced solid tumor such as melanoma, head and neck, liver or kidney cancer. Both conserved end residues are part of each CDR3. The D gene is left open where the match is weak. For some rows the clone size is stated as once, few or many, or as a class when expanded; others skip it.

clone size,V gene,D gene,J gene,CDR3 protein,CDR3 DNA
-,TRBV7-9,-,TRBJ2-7,CASSLPWAGNLYEQYF,TGTGCCAGCAGCTTACCGTGGGCAGGGAATCTTTACGAGCAGTACTTC
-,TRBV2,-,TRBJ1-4,CASSDREVKLFF,TGTGCCAGCAGTGACAGGGAGGTAAAACTGTTTTTT
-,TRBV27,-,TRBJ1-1,CASSLGGVTEAFF,TGTGCCAGCAGTTTAGGAGGAGTTACTGAAGCTTTCTTT
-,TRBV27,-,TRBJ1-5,CASSFRGSNQPQHF,TGTGCCAGCAGTTTTAGAGGAAGCAATCAGCCCCAGCATTTT
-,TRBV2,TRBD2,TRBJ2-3,CASSLLAADTQYF,TGTGCCAGCAGTCTCCTAGCGGCAGATACGCAGTATTTT
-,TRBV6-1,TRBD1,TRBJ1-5,CASSEGQGLGQPQHF,TGTGCCAGCAGTGAGGGACAGGGTTTGGGTCAGCCCCAGCATTTT
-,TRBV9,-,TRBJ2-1,CASSVGGYEQFF,TGTGCCAGCAGCGTTGGGGGCTATGAGCAGTTCTTC
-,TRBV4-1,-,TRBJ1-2,CASSLQVRDGYTF,TGCGCCAGCAGCCTACAGGTTCGTGATGGCTACACCTTC
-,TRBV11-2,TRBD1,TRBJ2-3,CASSLGTGGTDTQYF,TGTGCCAGCAGCCTGGGGACAGGGGGCACAGATACGCAGTATTTT
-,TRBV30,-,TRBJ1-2,CAWSVRVYTLPTRNYGYTF,TGTGCCTGGAGTGTTCGTGTGTATACGCTCCCCACAAGGAACTATGGCTACACCTTC
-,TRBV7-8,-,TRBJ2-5,CASSFGLETQYF,TGTGCCAGCAGCTTTGGCTTAGAGACCCAGTACTTC
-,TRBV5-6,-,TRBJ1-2,CASSPPDRDYGYTF,TGTGCCAGCAGCCCCCCGGACCGGGACTATGGCTACACCTTC
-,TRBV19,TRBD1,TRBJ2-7,CASSIGPGQTYEQYF,TGTGCCAGTAGTATCGGACCGGGACAGACCTACGAGCAGTACTTC
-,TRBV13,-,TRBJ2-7,CASSSVGGYEQYF,TGTGCCAGCAGCTCGGTGGGGGGTTACGAGCAGTACTTC
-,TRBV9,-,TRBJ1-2,CASSLRWDGYTF,TGTGCCAGCAGCCTCCGATGGGATGGCTACACCTTC
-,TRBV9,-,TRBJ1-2,CASSVVTGHGYTF,TGTGCCAGCAGCGTAGTAACAGGGCATGGCTACACCTTC
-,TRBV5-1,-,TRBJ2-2,CASSFAGKAGELFF,TGCGCCAGCAGCTTCGCAGGGAAGGCCGGGGAGCTGTTTTTT
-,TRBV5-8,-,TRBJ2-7,CASSFAGSLLEQYF,TGTGCCAGCAGCTTTGCCGGATCATTACTCGAGCAGTACTTC
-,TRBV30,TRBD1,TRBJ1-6,CAWAGGDKSPLHF,TGTGCCTGGGCAGGGGGCGATAAATCACCCCTCCACTTT
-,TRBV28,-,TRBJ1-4,CAGGRRETNEKLFF,TGTGCCGGCGGACGTCGGGAAACTAATGAAAAACTGTTTTTT
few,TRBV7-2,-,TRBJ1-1,CASSPYEGYTEAFF,TGTGCCAGCAGCCCGTATGAAGGGTACACTGAAGCTTTCTTT
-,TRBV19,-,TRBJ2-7,CASSILPGPSYEQYF,TGTGCCAGTAGTATCCTCCCAGGACCCTCCTACGAGCAGTACTTC
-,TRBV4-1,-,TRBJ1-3,CASSQDPRSGNTIYF,TGCGCCAGCAGCCAAGATCCACGCTCTGGAAACACCATATATTTT
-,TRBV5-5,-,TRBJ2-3,CASSPPQRASTDTQYF,TGTGCCAGCAGCCCCCCTCAGCGAGCTAGCACAGATACGCAGTATTTT
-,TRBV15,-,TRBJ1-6,CATSGTSSSYNSPLHF,TGTGCCACCAGCGGGACATCGAGCTCCTATAATTCACCCCTCCACTTT
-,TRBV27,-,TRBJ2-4,CASSFGTLRGIQYF,TGTGCCAGCAGTTTCGGGACGTTACGCGGCATTCAGTACTTC
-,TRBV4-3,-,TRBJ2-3,CASSQVASLSTDTQYF,TGCGCCAGCAGCCAAGTCGCCTCTTTATCCACAGATACGCAGTATTTT
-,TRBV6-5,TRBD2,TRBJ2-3,CASSYAGGTDTQYF,TGTGCCAGCAGTTACGCGGGGGGCACAGATACGCAGTATTTT
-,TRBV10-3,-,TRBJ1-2,CAISESWTVSTNYGYTF,TGTGCCATCAGTGAGTCCTGGACCGTATCTACTAACTATGGCTACACCTTC
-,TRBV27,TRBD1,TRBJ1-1,CASSQPFRGRDTEAFF,TGTGCCAGCAGCCAACCTTTCAGGGGGCGAGACACTGAAGCTTTCTTT
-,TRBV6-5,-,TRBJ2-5,CASTSIALETQYF,TGTGCCAGCACGAGCATAGCGTTAGAGACCCAGTACTTC
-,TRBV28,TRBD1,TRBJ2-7,CASIGTGNGRYF,TGTGCCAGCATAGGGACAGGGAATGGGCGGTACTTC
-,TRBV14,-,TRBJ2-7,CASSHSYEQYF,TGTGCCAGCAGCCACTCCTACGAGCAGTACTTC
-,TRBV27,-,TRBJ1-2,CASSFRGRANYGYTF,TGTGCCAGCAGTTTCCGGGGGAGGGCAAACTATGGCTACACCTTC
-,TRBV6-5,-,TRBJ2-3,CASSYNSGVGDTQYF,TGTGCCAGCAGTTATAATTCGGGAGTGGGAGATACGCAGTATTTT
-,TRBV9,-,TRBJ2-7,CASSVGPNTYEQYF,TGTGCCAGCAGCGTTGGCCCCAACACCTACGAGCAGTACTTC
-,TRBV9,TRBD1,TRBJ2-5,CASSVDGTGYETQYF,TGTGCCAGCAGCGTAGACGGGACAGGGTATGAGACCCAGTACTTC
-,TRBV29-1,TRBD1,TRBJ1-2,CSVPGQGKTYTF,TGCAGCGTTCCGGGACAGGGAAAGACCTACACCTTC
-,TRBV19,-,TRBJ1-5,CASRGGGHQPQHF,TGTGCCAGTAGAGGGGGTGGTCATCAGCCCCAGCATTTT
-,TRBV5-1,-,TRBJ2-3,CASSTGTALDTQYF,TGCGCCAGCAGCACCGGGACTGCCCTCGATACGCAGTATTTT
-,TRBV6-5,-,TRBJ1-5,CASSIHRAQPQHF,TGTGCCAGTTCGATCCACAGGGCTCAGCCCCAGCATTTT